This T cell receptor (beta chain) was identified in a study of graft-versus-host responses after intestinal transplantation (dated by TCRdb to the early 2020s). General notes on the study: Multivisceral, liver-intestinal, or isolated intestinal transplants were received by the recipients. Anti-thymocyte globulin induction was given to all recipients, followed by maintenance tacrolimus and steroids for about 3 years. Graft-versus-host and host-versus-graft alloreactive T cell clones were tracked in the graft, circulation and bone marrow after intestinal transplantation using bulk TCR-beta CDR3 sequencing. Alloreactive clones were identified by sequencing pre-transplant mixed lymphocyte reaction products and comparing these products with unstimulated pre-transplant donor and recipient T cells. Of the 20 to 30 intestinal transplant recipients enrolled in the cohort, one of whom was a retransplant, 3 patients without pretransplant specimens were excluded. A peak of at least 4% donor T cells among recipient peripheral blood mononuclear cells was the definition used for donor T cell macrochimerism. Instead of going to the commercial service, samples from a few later patients were sequenced in-house on an Illumina MiSeq and processed with MiXCR.

Worth noting for this clone: Its target antigen remains unknown. Base qualities were left out, and no much larger clone turns up one base away.

Points the paper makes about the study in general: The conclusions were limited by the relatively low number and heterogeneity of the intestinal transplant patients. In patients with donor T cell macrochimerism, the allografts had high GvH to HvG T cell clonal ratios. GvH clones were found in recipient bone marrow, and some of the GvH clones appeared earlier in ileal mucosa or blood, which is consistent with an intestinal mucosal origin. Early after transplant, peak levels of circulating GvH clones were found to be associated with declines in HvG clones.

The library was made by the immunoSEQ multiplex PCR assay. For most patients, high-throughput TCR-beta CDR3 sequencing of genomic DNA was performed by Adaptive Biotechnologies. The published analysis was carried out like this. TCR sequencing data were retrieved from Adaptive's ImmunoSEQ software for around 20 patients, whereas three other patients were processed with MiXCR and VDJtools. CDR3 nucleotide sequences shared between donor and recipient were removed because their origin could not be assigned. At least 2-fold expansion over unstimulated cells and a minimum CFSE-low frequency of 0.002% (template counts) or 0.001% (read counts) were required for clones to be classified as alloreactive. Mappable clones were those detected in sequenced pre-transplant spleen, lymph node, or MLR CFSE-low populations of the donor or recipient. The cumulative frequency of alloreactive clones was calculated as a percentage of all sequences, weighted by copy number. As stored in TCRdb, this immuneACCESS dataset retains in-frame rearrangements with V and J assigned. A fraction of the clones does not appear; measured against another copy, unresolved V genes explain less than half of the discrepancy, and the remainder lacks a known reason. Clonal size and the V and J genes are those of that table, whereas D and trimming came from the DNA. The table for this sample lists more than 50,000 clones; about nine tenths of them were counted only once. 1.5% to 2% of the sample is held by the ten biggest clonotypes.

To isolate intraepithelial and lamina propria lymphocytes from graft specimens, dithiothreitol, EDTA incubations and collagenase D digestion were used. Serial intestinal graft biopsy specimens collected up to 600 days after transplant underwent bulk TCR-beta sequencing. The CDR3 covers 13 residues, taking in both the cysteine and the phenylalanine. The kept DNA is CDR3 alone, 39 bases in frame from the first base. The germline ends are 11 bases apart after V is trimmed by 6 bases and J by 2 bases. Looking up the germline V gene yields CDR1 MNHNS and CDR2 SASEGT. The sequence joins TRBV6-1 to TRBJ2-7; the D gene remains uncertain. This material consisted of ileum tissue, taken approximately 56 weeks after transplant. The TCR comes from a human patient who received an intestinal transplant, so some T cells may come from the graft donor. The DNA is as follows: TGTGCCAGCAGAAACTCTCTTACCTACGAGCAGTACTTC. Its translation is CASRNSLTYEQYF.